Listed here are 23 T cell receptor beta chains from one sample, sequenced in a study of blood T cells in healthy people across ages. Primed by a sample-barcoded 5' primer and a J-beta primer mix, a second PCR proceeded for roughly 6 to 12 cycles. TCRdb itself ran the 5' RACE reads through MiXCR, one entry per CDR3 protein. The sample holds approximately 1.5 million distinct CDR3 sequences, less than 45% seen once. Sequencing was done on a sample of blood. All receptors derive from a woman aged 18-30 years in good health.

This clonotype has just a few counts. This chain links TRBV11-2 with TRBJ2-5, with TRBD2 matching over 8 bases. CDR1 SGHAT and CDR2 FQNNGV come from the germline V gene. With 0 bases clipped from V and 5 bases from J, the junction kept 8 bases outside the gene matches. The CDR3 loop spans 16 amino acids. In DNA form, the CDR3 reads TGTGCCAGCAGCTTAGATCGGCCAGCGGGAGTGGAGACCCAGTACTTC. It codes for CASSLDRPAGVETQYF.

This chain uses TRBV6-1 with TRBJ2-5; D is perhaps TRBD1 (5 bases). Trimming cost V 5 bases and J 1 base, with 20 bases left between them. The CDR3 spans 17 residues. The V gene's germline CDR1 is MNHNS and CDR2 SASEGT. CDR3 DNA sequence: TGTGCCAGCAGTCCCTCCCCGGCAGGGCCCCTCCAAGAGACCCAGTACTTC. The encoded protein is CASSPSPAGPLQETQYF.

This clonotype was detected only a few times. The V and J genes are TRBV29-1 and TRBJ1-1; 7 bases match TRBD1. CDR3 length equals 13 residues. The germline V gene encodes CDR1 SQVTM and CDR2 ANQGSEA. CDR3 bases: TGCGGAGCCAGGACAGGTATGAACACTGAAGCTTTCTTT. Translating gives CGARTGMNTEAFF.

The chain uses TRBV5-1 and TRBJ1-1; D ambiguous. Per the germline V gene, CDR1 is SGHRS and CDR2 is YFSETQ. The CDR3 spans 16 residues. V was trimmed by 4 bases and J by 4 bases, leaving 20 bases between them. DNA for the CDR3: TGCGCCAGCAGCCTTAACTTAGGTCCAACCATCACTGAAGCTTTCTTT. Translating gives CASSLNLGPTITEAFF.

The CDR3 loop reads CASSERGPPSSYNEQFF. The DNA of the CDR3 is TGTGCCAGCAGCGAAAGGGGACCGCCTAGCTCCTACAATGAGCAGTTCTTC. V is TRBV7-3 and J is TRBJ2-1; D tentatively fits TRBD1 or TRBD2 (5 bases each). This CDR3 has 17 amino acids. CDR1 is SGHTA and CDR2 is FQGTGA in the germline V gene. Trimming stripped 5 bases from V and 0 bases from J, with 17 bases between.

This rearrangement joins TRBV27 to TRBJ2-4, with D perhaps matching TRBD1 (6 bases). V gave up 2 bases and J gave up 8 bases, with 13 bases separating them. The CDR3 is 14 amino acids. Looked up from germline, CDR1 is MNHEY and CDR2 is SMNVEV (reference sequence). The CDR3 is CASSLGQGIDIQYF. The CDR3 DNA follows: TGTGCCAGCAGTTTAGGGCAGGGGATAGACATTCAGTACTTC.

This clonotype was seen a few times. This chain links TRBV4-1 with TRBJ2-7, with TRBD2 identical over 8 bases. Trimming at V came to 3 bases and at J to 0 bases, leaving 7 bases not matched to a gene. Germline CDR1 reads MGHRA; CDR2 reads YSYEKL. The CDR3 covers 16 residues. CDR3 region: CASSQTPGGYSYEQYF. For the CDR3, the DNA is TGCGCCAGCAGCCAGACCCCGGGAGGGTACTCCTACGAGCAGTACTTC.

V and J are TRBV29-1 and TRBJ2-1; 13 bases fit TRBD2. CDR1 is SQVTM and CDR2 is ANQGSEA in the germline V gene. The CDR3 runs to 14 residues. The CDR3 DNA reads TGCAGAGCTCGGACTAGCGGGAGTGACAATGAGCAGTTCTTC. It translates to CRARTSGSDNEQFF.

The J gene is TRBJ1-1, the V gene TRBV29-1; tentatively, D is TRBD1 (5 bases). The V gene lost 3 bases and the J gene lost 3 bases, with 14 bases spanning the gap. The CDR3 sequence is 14 residues long. Germline CDR1 SQVTM, CDR2 ANQGSEA. CDR3 region: CSVEGLRRDTEAFF. The CDR3 DNA follows: TGCAGCGTTGAGGGACTGCGACGGGACACTGAAGCTTTCTTT.

J is TRBJ2-1 and V is TRBV7-2; TRBD2 aligns across 10 bases. The CDR3 loop spans 16 amino acids. Germline CDR1 and CDR2: SGHTA and FQGNSA. V shed 5 bases, J shed 5 bases, and the junction held 9 bases outside the gene matches. The CDR3 sequence is CASSLLAGGKNNEQFF. In nucleotides, the CDR3 is TGTGCCAGCAGCCTCTTAGCGGGAGGCAAGAACAATGAGCAGTTCTTC.

This sequence joins TRBV29-1 and TRBJ1-1; TRBD1 matches 9 bases. Trimming at V came to 5 bases and at J to 7 bases, leaving 14 bases not matched to a gene. From germline, CDR1 is SQVTM and CDR2 ANQGSEA. This CDR3 has 15 residues. The CDR3 region is CSVPQGAAYKGEAFF. The CDR3 DNA is TGCAGCGTTCCACAGGGGGCGGCCTATAAAGGTGAAGCTTTCTTT.

The V call is TRBV6-5, the J call TRBJ2-6; D is perhaps TRBD2 (5 bases). Per the germline V gene, CDR1 is MNHEY and CDR2 is SVGAGI. Deletions cut 0 bases from V and 3 bases from J, with 9 bases between. The CDR3 is made up of 16 amino acids. CDR3 in amino acids: CASSYSSGFGANVLTF. As DNA, the CDR3 is TGTGCCAGCAGTTACTCCAGCGGTTTTGGGGCCAACGTCCTGACTTTC.

The CDR3 loop reads CASSFRSSGYNEQFF. The CDR3 nucleotides are TGCGCCAGCAGCTTTAGGTCTAGCGGGTACAATGAGCAGTTCTTC. The chain joins TRBV5-1 to TRBJ2-1; TRBD2 aligns across 8 bases. Germline loops: CDR1 SGHRS, CDR2 YFSETQ. V shed 2 bases and J 4 bases; nucleotides not matched to a gene: 5. This CDR3 region has 15 residues.

A single count supports this clonotype. The V and J genes are TRBV25-1 and TRBJ1-2; TRBD1 matches 9 bases. CDR3 length equals 17 residues. Germline trimming cut 3 bases from V and 3 bases from J; bases unmatched to any gene: 11. Germline values: CDR1 MGHDK, CDR2 SYGVNS. In DNA form, the CDR3 reads TGTGCCAGCAGTGATACCCGGCCGGGACAGGGTGACTATGGCTACACCTTC. It specifies CASSDTRPGQGDYGYTF.

This clonotype came up a few times. CDR3 sequence (DNA): TGCAGTGCTAGAGTAGGGAGGGAAGAACTGTTTTTT. Amino acids: CSARVGREELFF. The chain carries TRBV20-1 and TRBJ1-4; D ambiguous. There are 12 residues in the CDR3. V lost 1 base and J lost 12, with 12 bases in between. Germline CDR1 and CDR2: DFQATT and SNEGSKA (reference sequence).

Regarding this clonotype: One end of the junction does not line up with germline, which may come from a read error. The genes are TRBV7-3 and TRBJ2-3; 8 positions match TRBD2. Germline V gene lookup returns CDR1 SGHTA and CDR2 FQGTGA. The CDR3 sequence is 15 residues long. CDR3 in amino acids: CTSSRQGLGTDTQYF. In DNA form, the CDR3 reads TGTACCAGCAGCCGGCAGGGACTAGGCACAGATACGCAGTATTTT.

This clonotype showed up just a few times. The chain combines TRBV24-1 with TRBJ2-1; 7 bases line up with TRBD1. The germline CDR1 and CDR2 sequences are KGHDR and SFDVKD. This CDR3 has 17 amino acids. V lost 2 bases and J lost 7; bases outside the gene matches: 13. The CDR3 DNA reads TGTGCCACCAGTGATTCCCTTCTAGACAGGGTCGGGAATGAGCAGTTCTTC. Protein product: CATSDSLLDRVGNEQFF.

This clonotype was detected ten times or more. The chain has TRBV28 and TRBJ2-7, with D unresolved. The CDR3 covers 10 residues. Trimming left V 8 bases short and J 1 base short, with 3 bases between. Germline CDR1 is MDHEN and CDR2 is SYDVKM. The CDR3: CASGSYEQYF. CDR3 bases: TGTGCCAGCGGATCCTACGAGCAGTACTTC.

The V and J genes are TRBV4-3 and TRBJ2-7; the D is unclear. Germline V gene data show CDR1 as LGHNA and CDR2 as YSLEER. Trimming cost V 0 bases and J 2 bases, with 14 bases left between them. The CDR3 is made up of 16 amino acids. The CDR3: CASSQELYSTAYEQYF. In DNA, the CDR3 is TGCGCCAGCAGCCAAGAACTCTATTCAACCGCCTACGAGCAGTACTTC.

The CDR3 here is CASSHQALRETQYF. CDR3 nucleotides: TGTGCCAGCAGCCACCAGGCCCTTCGAGAGACCCAGTACTTC. The rearrangement links TRBV14 to TRBJ2-5; D call uncertain. Germline V CDR1 and CDR2: SGHDN, FVKESK. Trimming shortened V by 3 bases and J by 4 bases, and 12 bases separated the two germline ends. The CDR3 has 14 residues. Looking up the rest from reference TRBV14 and TRBJ2-5 gives the full variable domain: EAGVTQFPSHSVIEKGQTVTLRCDPISGHDNLYWYRRVMGKEIKFLLHFVKESKQDESGMPNNRFLAERTGGTYSTLKVQPAELEDSGVYFCASSHQALRETQYFGPGTRLLVL.

The chain's CDR3 is CASSTTTSGRLFLPQETQYF. CDR3 in DNA: TGTGCCAGCTCGACAACCACTAGCGGCCGTCTATTTTTACCTCAAGAGACCCAGTACTTC. This chain connects TRBV18 to TRBJ2-5; 8 bases line up with TRBD2. With 6 bases clipped from V and 2 bases from J, the junction kept 23 bases outside the gene matches. Germline V gene data show CDR1 as KGHSH and CDR2 as LQKENI. The length of the CDR3 is 20 residues.

This clonotype has a handful of counts. The J gene is TRBJ2-1, the V gene TRBV4-3; D call uncertain. Germline-derived CDR1 and CDR2 are LGHNA and YSLEER. V was clipped by 0 bases and J by 9 bases, with 9 bases between them. The CDR3 covers 13 residues. The CDR3 here is CASSQEPAIEQFF. The DNA of the CDR3 is TGCGCCAGCAGCCAAGAGCCTGCGATTGAGCAGTTCTTC.

V is TRBV3-1 and J is TRBJ2-5; D remains unclear. CDR3 length equals 16 residues. Germline CDR1 LGHDT, CDR2 YNNKEL (reference sequence). Trimming took off 4 bases at V and 2 bases at J, with 17 bases between the two ends. CDR3 region: CASSPPGLLLQETQYF. In nucleotides, the CDR3 is TGTGCCAGCAGCCCGCCGGGTCTTCTCCTTCAAGAGACCCAGTACTTC.